This TCR beta chain was captured by sequencing in a study of T cell repertoires in ileal Crohn's disease. Profiled with immunoSEQ multiplex PCR; TCRdb holds only in-frame clones, not every one. The sample lists roughly 5,200 clones, about four fifths seen once, with roughly 6.2% in the top ten. To note about this clone: Its antigen is unknown.

General study findings and limits: Mucosal expansions were suggested to be mainly CD8 T cells.

Germline V gene data show CDR1 as MGHRA and CDR2 as YSYEKL. Between the trimmed V and J ends, which lost 1 base and 4 bases, there was a span of 7 bases. The CDR3 sequence is 13 residues long. V usage is TRBV4-1 and J usage is TRBJ1-2; D is unresolved. The specimen sequenced was ileal tissue. This receptor was taken from an adult with Crohn's disease. The DNA of the CDR3 is TGCGCCAGCAGCCAAGGTCCGGGCTATGGCTACACCTTC. It codes for CASSQGPGYGYTF.